Each of the 21 T cell receptor beta chains below was sequenced from the same sample in a study of T cell clusters in autoimmune cytopenias. TRB was amplified by touch-down multiplex PCR, primer pools A and B combined. TCRdb reprocessed the multiplex PCR reads, keeping one entry per CDR3 protein, no DNA. The listing records around 1,600 distinct CDR3 sequences. Each sample's input was 250 ng genomic DNA, some 38,000 genome equivalents. These data were likewise used in another study, on T cell repertoires in aging, cancer and after chemotherapy.

The sequencing input was peripheral blood. These receptors all come from a human donor in good health.

This clonotype is medium-sized (0.01 to 0.1%) by frequency. The rearrangement links TRBV7-2 to TRBJ2-2; with no DNA, the TCRdb D assignment of TRBD1 cannot be verified. Germline V gives CDR1 SGHTA, CDR2 FQGNSA. The CDR3 is 15 residues long. The CDR3 region is CASSPQGGGTGELFF.

V and J are TRBV28 and TRBJ1-3; no DNA is available, so the TRBD1 call from TCRdb remains unchecked. This CDR3 is 15 amino acids long. Germline CDR1 reads MDHEN; CDR2 reads SYDVKM. The CDR3 loop reads CASSPRHFSGNTIYF.

This clonotype registers large by frequency. The chain carries TRBV29-1 and TRBJ2-4. The CDR3 is made up of 14 amino acids. Germline CDR1 reads SQVTM; CDR2 reads ANQGSEA. Here the CDR3 reads CSVSVELAKNIQYF.

Judged by frequency, this clonotype is medium-sized. The chain recombines TRBV20-1 with TRBJ2-1; the TCRdb D gene call, TRBD2, has no DNA to confirm it. Germline assignment: CDR1 DFQATT and CDR2 SNEGSKA (reference sequence). CDR3 size: 16 residues. The chain's CDR3 is CSASPSGGAGYNEQFF.

The CDR3: CATSSEPRTSGTGYPGELFF. The chain links TRBV15 to TRBJ2-2; TCRdb lists TRBD2, though no DNA is available to test this call. Germline CDR1 is LNHNV and CDR2 is YYDKDF (reference sequence). The CDR3 runs to 20 residues.

This clonotype is medium-sized by frequency. The chain uses TRBV5-1 and TRBJ2-2; TCRdb outputs TRBD2, but without DNA this stays unchecked. The CDR3 length is 14 residues. The germline V gene encodes CDR1 SGHRS and CDR2 YFSETQ. The CDR3: CASSPGLATGELFF.

This clonotype ranks as medium-sized (0.01 to 0.1%) in terms of frequency. This chain joins TRBV18 and TRBJ1-5; lacking DNA, the TRBD1 call made by TCRdb goes unchecked. The germline V gene has CDR1 KGHSH and CDR2 LQKENI. The CDR3 has 15 residues. CDR3 protein: CASSIQGLWNQPQHF.

By frequency, this clonotype is medium-sized. The genes are TRBV6-4 and TRBJ1-1; the TCRdb call, TRBD1, lacks DNA for checking. CDR1 is MRHNA, CDR2 SNTAGT, per germline. CDR3 length: 13 amino acids. The CDR3 loop is CASRNTGGTEAFF.

The V gene is TRBV6-6, the J gene TRBJ2-4; TCRdb's D gene call, TRBD1, goes unchecked for lack of DNA. Germline V gives CDR1 MNHNY, CDR2 SVGAGI (reference sequence). The CDR3 has 17 amino acids. CDR3 amino acids: CASSYPGQGGIQNIQYF.

CDR3: CASSLLEETQYF. The chain links TRBV7-2 to TRBJ2-5. This CDR3 comprises 12 residues. Germline values: CDR1 SGHTA, CDR2 FQGNSA.

By frequency, this clonotype registers medium-sized (0.01 to 0.1%). The chain joins TRBV19 to TRBJ1-1; there is no DNA to check the TCRdb D call of TRBD1. Germline CDR1 reads LNHDA; CDR2 reads SQIVND (reference sequence). The CDR3 has 14 residues. Here the CDR3 reads CASGDPPLGTEAFF.

According to its frequency, this clonotype is medium-sized. The chain recombines TRBV20-1 with TRBJ2-3. Germline CDR1 DFQATT, CDR2 SNEGSKA (reference sequence). This CDR3 has 15 residues. CDR3: CSARDAYVLADTQYF.

The rearrangement links TRBV6-1 to TRBJ1-5; the D call of TRBD1 rests on TCRdb alone, since no DNA is present to check it. Germline CDR1 and CDR2: MNHNS and SASEGT. CDR3 size: 14 residues. CDR3 amino acids: CASGWTGGNQPQHF.

This clonotype is identified as hyperexpanded from frequency. The chain has TRBV6-6 and TRBJ2-2; TCRdb's assignment of TRBD2 cannot be checked, as there is no DNA. This CDR3 region has 15 residues. Germline V CDR1 and CDR2: MNHNY, SVGAGI (reference sequence). The CDR3 loop is CASSYLDLFTGELFF.

The chain employs TRBV29-1 and TRBJ2-3; without DNA, the TCRdb call of TRBD1 cannot be checked. The CDR3 length is 13 residues. Germline assignment: CDR1 SQVTM and CDR2 ANQGSEA. The CDR3 sequence: CSVGGFRADTQYF.

Its frequency marks this clonotype as medium-sized. The rearrangement joins TRBV20-1 to TRBJ2-1; absent DNA, TCRdb's TRBD2 call cannot be checked. The germline V gene has CDR1 DFQATT and CDR2 SNEGSKA (reference sequence). The CDR3 extends over 13 amino acids. CDR3 sequence: CSASGQGGNEQFF.

This clonotype is deemed medium-sized (0.01 to 0.1%) by its frequency. The CDR3 protein is CSATLDSPTQYF. The gene calls are TRBV20-1 and TRBJ2-7; checking the TCRdb D call of TRBD1 is not possible without DNA. This CDR3 is built from 12 residues. Germline V gene sequence: CDR1 DFQATT, CDR2 SNEGSKA (reference sequence).

This clonotype is deemed medium-sized by its frequency. The gene calls are TRBV6-6 and TRBJ2-7; TCRdb's D call, TRBD1, is unchecked because there is no DNA. The CDR3 extends over 15 amino acids. Per germline, CDR1 MNHNY and CDR2 SVGAGI (reference sequence). CDR3 residues: CASKPSTGQPYEQYF.

This clonotype is deemed large (0.1 to 1%) by its frequency. This rearrangement joins TRBV6-6 to TRBJ2-7; no DNA is available, so the TRBD2 call from TCRdb remains unchecked. The CDR3 is made up of 17 amino acids. Germline V lookup: CDR1 MNHNY, CDR2 SVGAGI (reference sequence). The CDR3 sequence: CASSPRPAGRGSYEQYF.

The chain links TRBV5-1 to TRBJ2-7; checking the TCRdb D call of TRBD2 is not possible without DNA. The CDR3 consists of 16 residues. The germline CDR1 and CDR2 sequences are SGHRS and YFSETQ. The CDR3 sequence is CASSLGSSGALYEQYF.

This clonotype is classed as medium-sized (0.01 to 0.1%) by frequency. The chain links TRBV6-6 to TRBJ1-2. In germline, CDR1 is MNHNY, CDR2 SVGAGI (reference sequence). The CDR3 totals 15 residues. CDR3 residues: CASSYLGSSDYGYTF.